Following are 30 T cell receptor beta chains from one sample sequenced in a study of control samples from healthy donors and cancer patients. TCRdb's table, derived via immunoSEQ multiplex PCR, lists solely in-frame clones and lacks some. The sample has 12,000 to 15,000 clones, roughly 80% seen once. Sequenced input: formalin-fixed, paraffin-embedded tissue. The receptors shown here come from a female donor with lung cancer.

The chain links TRBV4-3 to TRBJ2-2; no definite D call. The length of the CDR3 is 12 residues. CDR1 is LGHNA, CDR2 YSLEER, per germline. V was pared by 4 bases and J by 7 bases, with 7 bases between. CDR3 residues: CASSLSIGELFF. The CDR3 DNA reads TGCGCCAGCAGCCTAAGCATCGGGGAGCTGTTTTTT.

Here the CDR3 DNA reads TGTGCCAGCAGACGGGGTAGCGGCACCGGGGAGCTGTTTTTT. This codes for CASRRGSGTGELFF. The chain links TRBV4-2 to TRBJ2-2; D perhaps matches TRBD2 (6 bases). Trimming removed 6 bases at V and 4 bases at J, with 12 bases between. This CDR3 is built from 14 residues. The germline V gene has CDR1 LGHNA and CDR2 YNFKEQ.

The chain couples TRBV7-6 to TRBJ2-1; 10 bases line up with TRBD2. The germline V gene encodes CDR1 SGHVS and CDR2 FNYEAQ. The CDR3 has 17 residues. The J segment lost 3 bases and the V segment lost 0 bases, leaving 5 bases of the junction unmatched. In DNA, the CDR3 is TGTGCCAGCAGCTTAGCTCGGCTAGCGGGAGACTACAATGAGCAGTTCTTC. Translated: CASSLARLAGDYNEQFF.

V gene TRBV27 combines with J gene TRBJ2-5, with 12 bases aligning to TRBD2. Trimming removed 6 bases from V and 1 base from J; junction bases left unmatched: 3. Germline assignment: CDR1 MNHEY and CDR2 SMNVEV (reference sequence). This CDR3 spans 15 amino acids. CDR3 sequence: CASSELAGGQETQYF. The CDR3 DNA reads as TGTGCCAGCAGCGAACTAGCGGGAGGCCAAGAGACCCAGTACTTC.

The V call is TRBV12-5, the J call TRBJ2-1; 14 bases agree with TRBD2. V gave up 6 bases and J gave up 10 bases; unmatched junction bases: 2. Germline CDR1 LGHNT, CDR2 FRNRAP. This CDR3 comprises 13 residues. CDR3 in DNA: TGTGCTAGTGGGAGACTAGCGGGAGGGGAGCAGTTCTTC. As protein: CASGRLAGGEQFF.

This rearrangement joins TRBV6-2 or TRBV6-3 to TRBJ2-7; weak D call: TRBD1 (6 bases). The germline CDR1 and CDR2 sequences are MNHEY and SVGEGT. Trimming removed 6 bases from V and 3 bases from J, with 18 bases in between. The CDR3 consists of 15 residues. As DNA, the CDR3 is TGTGCCAGCAGCCGCCCGCATAGGACAGACTACGAGCAGTACTTC. Residues: CASSRPHRTDYEQYF.

By frequency in the sample, this clone is medium-sized (0.01 to 0.1%). CDR3 region: CASSVETVPSYEQYF. The CDR3 coding sequence is TGTGCCAGCAGCGTAGAAACAGTTCCTTCCTACGAGCAGTACTTC. The rearrangement joins TRBV9 to TRBJ2-7; D is uncertain. Germline CDR1 and CDR2: SGDLS and YYNGEE. V shed 0 bases and J shed 1 base, with 11 bases lying between them. The CDR3 extends over 15 amino acids. The whole variable domain, remainder taken from reference TRBV9 and TRBJ2-7, is DSGVTQTPKHLITATGQRVTLRCSPRSGDLSVYWYQQSLDQGLQFLIQYYNGEERAKGNILERFSAQQFPDLHSELNLSSLELGDSALYFCASSVETVPSYEQYFGPGTRLTVT.

This clone occurred once. This chain links TRBV5-1 with TRBJ2-7, with 8 positions matching TRBD2. After removal of 3 bases from V and 4 bases from J, the junction contained 9 bases not matched to a gene. The germline CDR1 and CDR2 sequences are SGHRS and YFSETQ. This CDR3 spans 15 amino acids. The CDR3 protein is CASSSQREKAYEQYF. Here the CDR3 DNA reads TGCGCCAGCAGCTCTCAGCGGGAGAAAGCTTACGAGCAGTACTTC.

The chain links TRBV6-4 to TRBJ2-3; 7 bases map to TRBD2. Germline loops: CDR1 MRHNA, CDR2 SNTAGT. Trimming cost V 6 bases and J 2 bases; bases outside gene matches: 8. The CDR3 is 15 amino acids. The CDR3 protein is CASSRWGGATDTQYF. The CDR3 DNA reads TGTGCCAGCAGCCGCTGGGGGGGAGCCACAGATACGCAGTATTTT.

CDR3 bases: TGTGCCATCAAGGCGGGAGAACATGAGCAGTTCTTC. Translating gives CAIKAGEHEQFF. V usage is TRBV10-3 and J usage is TRBJ2-1, with 7 positions matching TRBD2. CDR3 size: 12 residues. Losses at the gene ends were 7 bases for V and 8 bases for J; bases not matched to a gene: 5. CDR1 and CDR2 from the germline V gene are ENHRY and SYGVKD.

A note on this clone: A read error may explain this, as a much larger clone is one base away. Other DNA variants within this sample encode the same CDR3. The chain links TRBV7-9 to TRBJ2-3; D ambiguous. The V end lost 7 bases, the J end lost 4 bases, and 12 bases lay between the germline ends. Germline V gene sequence: CDR1 SEHNR, CDR2 FQNEAQ (reference sequence). The CDR3 is 13 residues long. CDR3 in DNA: TGTGCCAGCAACGCCCTTGAGCCAGATACGCAGTATTTT. Protein product: CASNALEPDTQYF.

Note on this clone: The identical CDR3 is also encoded by other nucleotide sequences in the sample. The CDR3 DNA is TGTGCCAGCAGTTTCACTAGCGGGGGCTACAATGAGCAGTTCTTC. Amino acid sequence: CASSFTSGGYNEQFF. The chain is built from TRBV7-2 and TRBJ2-1, with TRBD2 identical over 11 bases. The CDR3 extends over 15 amino acids. Unmatched junction bases numbered 4, after V lost 6 bases and J lost 3 bases. The germline V gene encodes CDR1 SGHTA and CDR2 FQGNSA.

V usage is TRBV7-2 and J usage is TRBJ2-7; TRBD1 might be the D (5 bases). The CDR3 spans 14 residues. Trimming removed 1 base from V and 4 bases from J, with 11 bases in between. CDR1 and CDR2 (germline): SGHTA, FQGNSA. The CDR3 protein is CASSLGQGMYEQYF. The DNA for the CDR3 is TGTGCCAGCAGCTTAGGGCAGGGAATGTACGAGCAGTACTTC.

The J gene is TRBJ2-7, the V gene TRBV2; D remains unclear. Trimming pared 5 bases from V and 5 bases from J, leaving 16 bases between. The CDR3 consists of 14 residues. Germline CDR1 SNHLY, CDR2 FYNNEI. Here the CDR3 reads CASSHLGRPDEQYF. CDR3 DNA sequence: TGTGCCAGCAGTCATCTTGGACGCCCTGACGAGCAGTACTTC. Based on the CDR3 plus reference TRBV2 and TRBJ2-7, the full variable domain is EPEVTQTPSHQVTQMGQEVILRCVPISNHLYFYWYRQILGQKVEFLVSFYNNEISEKSEIFDDQFSVERPDGSNFTLKIRSTKLEDSAMYFCASSHLGRPDEQYFGPGTRLTVT.

V usage is TRBV18 and J usage is TRBJ1-5; D unclear. Looked up from germline, CDR1 is KGHSH and CDR2 is LQKENI. The ends were cut back, 1 base at V and 7 bases at J, with 5 bases in the middle. There are 12 residues in the CDR3. The CDR3 sequence: CASSPRNQPQHF. The CDR3 region has the DNA TGTGCCAGCTCACCACGAAACCAGCCCCAGCATTTT.

The V gene is TRBV6-4, the J gene TRBJ2-3; D is undetermined. CDR3 length: 14 amino acids. Per the germline V gene, CDR1 is MRHNA and CDR2 is SNTAGT. V lost 3 bases, J lost 0 bases, and 7 bases lay in between. This chain's CDR3 is CASSEVASTDTQYF. CDR3 coding DNA: TGTGCCAGCAGTGAAGTAGCTAGCACAGATACGCAGTATTTT.

CDR3: CASSLAVYNEQFF. The CDR3 DNA follows: TGTGCCAGCAGTTTAGCGGTCTACAATGAGCAGTTCTTC. V usage is TRBV12-3 or TRBV12-4 and J usage is TRBJ2-1, with no clear D. The CDR3 sequence is 13 residues long. The V end lost 0 bases, the J end lost 3 bases, and 3 bases lay between the germline ends.

The V gene is TRBV5-6, the J gene TRBJ1-6; tentatively, D is TRBD1 (5 bases). The germline V gene encodes CDR1 SGHDT and CDR2 YYEEEE. V was cut by 5 bases and J by 8 bases, with 11 bases left in between. The CDR3 sequence is 13 residues long. The CDR3 bases are TGTGCCAGCAGTTTTACCAGGGATTCACCCCTCCACTTT. Amino acids: CASSFTRDSPLHF.

The chain couples TRBV3-1 (or the pseudogene TRBV3-2) to TRBJ1-1, with D possibly TRBD1 on 5 matching bases. The CDR3 runs to 13 residues. V was clipped by 1 base and J by 5 bases, with 8 bases between them. Germline V gene sequence: CDR1 LGHDT, CDR2 YNNKEL (reference sequence). CDR3 protein: CASSQGRGTEAFF. In nucleotides, the CDR3 is TGTGCCAGCAGCCAAGGGCGGGGGACTGAAGCTTTCTTT.

J is TRBJ2-1 and V is TRBV5-6, with a tentative D call TRBD2 (5 bases). Germline V gene lookup returns CDR1 SGHDT and CDR2 YYEEEE. This CDR3 is 15 amino acids long. V lost 1 base to trimming and J lost 4 bases, with 12 bases between them. CDR3 bases: TGTGCCAGCAGCTTGTATACCGGGATATACAATGAGCAGTTCTTC. It specifies CASSLYTGIYNEQFF.

The chain combines TRBV30 with TRBJ2-7, with D perhaps TRBD1 (5 bases). This CDR3 has 12 amino acids. The V and J ends lost 8 bases and 0 bases respectively, with 11 bases between them. Germline CDR1 reads GTSNPN; CDR2 reads SVGIG (reference sequence). The CDR3 loop reads CALGQSSYEQYF. The CDR3 DNA reads as TGTGCCCTGGGGCAGAGCTCCTACGAGCAGTACTTC.

This clone was picked up a small number of times. This chain joins TRBV7-9 and TRBJ2-7; TRBD1 might be the D (5 bases). This CDR3 contains 14 residues. The germline V gene has CDR1 SEHNR and CDR2 FQNEAQ (reference sequence). Trimming pared 4 bases from V and 4 bases from J, leaving 14 bases between. The CDR3 loop is CASSSEDSLYEQYF. The CDR3 DNA is TGTGCCAGCAGCTCGGAAGACAGTCTGTACGAGCAGTACTTC.

The V call is TRBV30, the J call TRBJ2-3, with 15 bases that match TRBD2. CDR3 length equals 16 residues. The V gene's germline CDR1 is GTSNPN and CDR2 SVGIG (reference sequence). V was pared by 4 bases and J by 6 bases, with 8 bases of the junction left unmatched. The CDR3 DNA reads as TGTGCCTGGACCGAGGGACTAGCGGGAGGTGAGGATACGCAGTATTTT. This translates into CAWTEGLAGGEDTQYF.

Turning to this clone: One end of the junction is discordant with germline, which a read error may explain. V gene TRBV10-3 combines with J gene TRBJ2-2; perhaps TRBD2 as D (6 bases). The CDR3 loop spans 18 amino acids. From germline, CDR1 is ENHRY and CDR2 SYGVKD. CDR3 coding DNA: TGTGCCATCAGTAAAAAAGGTTCGGCGGGGACGAACACCGGGGAACTGTTTTTT. Translating it yields CAISKKGSAGTNTGELFF.

This clone came up a few times. The chain uses TRBV6-2 or TRBV6-3 and TRBJ2-7; D remains unclear. The CDR3 runs 11 residues. Between the trimmed V and J ends, which lost 5 bases and 4 bases, there was a span of 6 bases. Germline V gives CDR1 MNHEY, CDR2 SVGEGT. The CDR3 nucleotides are TGTGCCAGCAGTGACCGATACGAGCAGTACTTC. Amino acids: CASSDRYEQYF.

The gene calls are TRBV7-3 and TRBJ2-2, with 7 bases identical to TRBD1. Germline CDR1 SGHTA, CDR2 FQGTGA. The trim removed 4 bases at V and 5 bases at J, leaving 10 bases unmatched. The CDR3 totals 16 residues. Here the CDR3 reads CASSSTGAPGTGELFF. The CDR3 region has the DNA TGTGCCAGCAGCTCAACAGGGGCCCCTGGTACCGGGGAGCTGTTTTTT. The entire variable domain, with the rest obtained from reference TRBV7-3 and TRBJ2-2, is as follows: GAGVSQTPSNKVTEKGKYVELRCDPISGHTALYWYRQSLGQGPEFLIYFQGTGAADDSGLPNDRFFAVRPEGSVSTLKIQRTERGDSAVYLCASSSTGAPGTGELFFGEGSRLTVL.

The CDR3 protein is CASSWGQGNTEAFF. The CDR3 DNA reads as TGTGCCAGCAGCTGGGGACAGGGGAACACTGAAGCTTTCTTT. The chain combines TRBV5-5 with TRBJ1-1; 9 nucleotides agree with TRBD1. Germline V gene data show CDR1 as SGHKS and CDR2 as YYEKEE (reference sequence). The CDR3 is 14 residues long. Losses at the gene ends were 3 bases for V and 1 base for J; bases not matched to a gene: 1.

This clone was recorded a few times. V is TRBV13 and J is TRBJ2-3; the match to TRBD2 covers 8 bases. Germline lookup yields CDR1 PRHDT and CDR2 FYEKMQ (reference sequence). The CDR3 runs 14 residues. The junction had 7 bases not matched to a gene; V was cut back by 5 bases and J by 6 bases. The CDR3 protein is CASSLRGGEDTQYF. The CDR3, as DNA: TGTGCCAGCAGCCTTCGGGGGGGCGAGGATACGCAGTATTTT.

This clone has only a few counts. The V gene is TRBV4-3, the J gene TRBJ1-2; 8 nucleotides line up with TRBD1. The junction had 7 bases not matched to a gene; V was cut back by 1 base and J by 6 bases. Germline CDR1 and CDR2: LGHNA and YSLEER. There are 15 residues in the CDR3. The CDR3 sequence is CASSQGNRGADGYTF. The CDR3 region has the DNA TGCGCCAGCAGCCAAGGGAACAGGGGGGCCGATGGCTACACCTTC.

The chain uses TRBV3-1 (or the pseudogene TRBV3-2) and TRBJ2-3, with 7 nucleotides matching TRBD2. The V gene's germline CDR1 is LGHDT and CDR2 YNNKEL (reference sequence). This CDR3 has 13 residues. V was clipped by 4 bases and J by 4 bases; unmatched bases: 2. Here the CDR3 DNA reads TGTGCCAGCAGCCCGGGGGGAGCAGATACGCAGTATTTT. Its translation is CASSPGGADTQYF.